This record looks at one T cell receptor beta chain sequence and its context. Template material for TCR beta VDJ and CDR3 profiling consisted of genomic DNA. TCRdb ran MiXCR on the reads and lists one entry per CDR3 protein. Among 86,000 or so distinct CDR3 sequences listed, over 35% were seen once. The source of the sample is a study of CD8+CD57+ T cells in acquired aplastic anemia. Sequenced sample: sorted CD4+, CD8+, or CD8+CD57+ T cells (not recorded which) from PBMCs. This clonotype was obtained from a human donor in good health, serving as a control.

In DNA form, the CDR3 reads TGTGCCAGAAGCCTCCGAGGACGGAACCTTAACTACGAGCAGTACTTC. Protein product: CARSLRGRNLNYEQYF. The chain joins TRBV25-1 to TRBJ2-7; D remains unclear. CDR3 size: 16 residues. Germline V gene sequence: CDR1 MGHDK, CDR2 SYGVNS. Trimming removed 9 bases at V and 3 bases at J, with 24 bases between.